The 21 T cell receptor beta chains reported below all come from one sample, sequenced in a study of radiation and T cells in renal cell carcinoma. Noted time point: blood 2 weeks post-SBRT. Documented treatment: 15 Gy SBRT to primary tumor, nephrectomy 4 weeks later. Generated by immunoSEQ multiplex PCR, the TCRdb table keeps only in-frame clones and is missing some. The sample has some 75,000 clones; about 80% are singletons. Sequenced here: blood, sampled from a patient whose treatment included radiotherapy and nephrectomy. Every receptor here comes from a man between 60 and 75 years old with renal cell carcinoma.

The CDR3 DNA reads TGCGCCAGCAGCTTGGTTACCGATACCTCCTATGGCTACACCTTC. Its protein product is CASSLVTDTSYGYTF. V is TRBV5-1 and J is TRBJ1-2; D gene unclear. Germline V CDR1 and CDR2: SGHRS, YFSETQ. Trimming shortened V by 0 bases and J by 4 bases, and 13 bases separated the two germline ends. This CDR3 contains 15 residues.

This chain uses TRBV5-6 with TRBJ2-5; TRBD2 aligns across 12 bases. Germline assignment: CDR1 SGHDT and CDR2 YYEEEE. The V and J ends lost 4 bases and 5 bases, in that order; junction bases with no gene match: 6. CDR3 length: 15 amino acids. CDR3 in DNA: TGTGCCAGCAGCCCTAGCGGGAGGGCCATTGAGACCCAGTACTTC. This sequence encodes CASSPSGRAIETQYF.

This chain links TRBV6-5 with TRBJ1-2, with 9 bases lining up with TRBD1. Losses at the gene ends were 8 bases for V and 5 bases for J; bases not matched to a gene: 9. CDR1 and CDR2 (germline): MNHEY, SVGAGI. This CDR3 spans 14 amino acids. The CDR3 reads CASGRTGEGYGYTF. The CDR3, as DNA: TGTGCCAGCGGTAGGACAGGGGAGGGGTATGGCTACACCTTC.

V gene TRBV29-1 combines with J gene TRBJ2-3, with 10 bases that match TRBD2. The germline gives CDR1 SQVTM, CDR2 ANQGSEA. The junction had 3 bases not matched to a gene; V was cut back by 4 bases and J by 2 bases. CDR3 size: 14 residues. The CDR3 reads CSVASGSFTDTQYF. Written as DNA, the CDR3 is TGCAGCGTTGCTAGCGGGAGTTTCACAGATACGCAGTATTTT.

This chain links TRBV11-2 with TRBJ1-1; maybe TRBD1 (5 bases). This CDR3 is 15 amino acids long. V shed 0 bases and J shed 4 bases, with 12 bases lying between them. In germline, CDR1 is SGHAT, CDR2 FQNNGV. In nucleotides, the CDR3 is TGTGCCAGCAGCTTAGATATATCAGGGTTCACTGAAGCTTTCTTT. It encodes CASSLDISGFTEAFF.

In DNA form, the CDR3 reads TGTGCCAGTAGTGGGACTAGCGTCAATGAGCAGTTCTTC. It encodes CASSGTSVNEQFF. The chain links TRBV19 to TRBJ2-1, with 10 positions matching TRBD2. The CDR3 loop spans 13 amino acids. Germline trimming cut 5 bases from V and 6 bases from J; bases unmatched to any gene: 1. The V gene's germline CDR1 is LNHDA and CDR2 SQIVND (reference sequence).

The chain employs TRBV7-7 and TRBJ2-1; TRBD2 aligns across 8 bases. With 3 bases clipped from V and 5 bases from J, the junction kept 3 bases outside the gene matches. The germline V gene encodes CDR1 SSHAT and CDR2 FNYEAQ (reference sequence). The CDR3 sequence is 14 residues long. CDR3 in amino acids: CASSLSGRDNEQFF. The CDR3 region has the DNA TGTGCCAGCAGCTTGTCCGGGAGGGACAATGAGCAGTTCTTC.

The rearrangement joins TRBV7-2 to TRBJ2-1; 8 bases match TRBD2. Germline V lookup: CDR1 SGHTA, CDR2 FQGNSA. The CDR3 spans 16 residues. V trimming: 4 bases; J trimming: 7 bases; junction bases outside the gene matches: 12. CDR3 sequence reads: CASSSEGSSGTNEQFF. In DNA form, the CDR3 reads TGTGCCAGCAGCTCAGAGGGTAGTAGCGGGACAAATGAGCAGTTCTTC.

The gene calls are TRBV10-2 and TRBJ1-1; no clear D gene. This CDR3 is 19 amino acids long. Germline V lookup: CDR1 WSHSY, CDR2 SAAADI. The germline V and J ends were trimmed by 7 bases and 1 base, with 28 bases remaining between them. CDR3 in amino acids: CASKGGSVSAGPKNTEAFF. Written as DNA, the CDR3 is TGCGCCAGCAAGGGTGGCTCCGTTTCCGCAGGCCCAAAGAACACTGAAGCTTTCTTT.

The chain joins TRBV5-1 to TRBJ2-4; the D is unclear. From germline, CDR1 is SGHRS and CDR2 YFSETQ. The V end was cut by 4 bases, the J end by 6 bases, with 5 bases between. The CDR3 totals 11 residues. CDR3 region: CASSAGNIQYF. The CDR3 region has the DNA TGCGCCAGCAGCGCAGGAAACATTCAGTACTTC.

This sequence joins TRBV11-2 and TRBJ2-5; TRBD2 matches 8 bases. The CDR3 totals 15 residues. The V gene end was trimmed by 1 base and the J gene end by 2 bases; junction bases not matched to a gene: 3. Germline loops: CDR1 SGHAT, CDR2 FQNNGV. Here the CDR3 reads CASSLVPSGQETQYF. The CDR3 region has the DNA TGTGCCAGCAGCTTAGTTCCTAGCGGGCAAGAGACCCAGTACTTC.

The chain joins TRBV28 to TRBJ2-7; the match to TRBD1 covers 10 bases. CDR1 and CDR2 (germline): MDHEN, SYDVKM. The trim removed 3 bases at V and 0 bases at J, leaving 5 bases unmatched. CDR3 length equals 16 residues. The CDR3 here is CASSFGTGAISYEQYF. As DNA, the CDR3 is TGTGCCAGCAGTTTTGGGACAGGGGCCATCTCCTACGAGCAGTACTTC.

V and J are TRBV5-1 and TRBJ2-5; 13 bases match TRBD2. V shed 4 bases and J 2 bases; nucleotides not matched to a gene: 8. This CDR3 is built from 17 residues. Germline V gives CDR1 SGHRS, CDR2 YFSETQ. The CDR3 region is CASSPEGLAGLQETQYF. Written as DNA, the CDR3 is TGCGCCAGCAGCCCGGAGGGACTAGCGGGGTTACAAGAGACCCAGTACTTC. Full variable domain (outside the CDR3, taken from reference TRBV5-1 and TRBJ2-5): KAGVTQTPRYLIKTRGQQVTLSCSPISGHRSVSWYQQTPGQGLQFLFEYFSETQRNKGNFPGRFSGRQFSNSRSEMNVSTLELGDSALYLCASSPEGLAGLQETQYFGPGTRLLVL.

This clone was detected only a few times. J is TRBJ1-1 and V is TRBV15; D remains ambiguous. CDR1 is LNHNV and CDR2 is YYDKDF in the germline V gene (reference sequence). The CDR3 loop spans 14 amino acids. The ends were cut back, 0 bases at V and 4 bases at J, with 9 bases in the middle. The CDR3 is CATSRDYRFTEAFF. CDR3 DNA: TGTGCCACCAGCAGAGATTACCGGTTCACTGAAGCTTTCTTT.

J is TRBJ2-3 and V is TRBV19; D is unresolved. The CDR3 runs 14 residues. Trimming took off 5 bases at V and 4 bases at J, with 13 bases between the two ends. Germline CDR1 is LNHDA and CDR2 is SQIVND (reference sequence). In DNA form, the CDR3 reads TGTGCCAGTAGTTTATTACCGACCTCAGATACGCAGTATTTT. As protein: CASSLLPTSDTQYF.

This chain joins TRBV4-3 and TRBJ2-1; D gene ambiguous. This CDR3 spans 16 amino acids. Trimming left V 0 bases short and J 5 bases short, with 14 bases between. Per the germline V gene, CDR1 is LGHNA and CDR2 is YSLEER. The CDR3 coding sequence is TGCGCCAGCAGCCAAGAATACGGTCGAACACACAATGAGCAGTTCTTC. As protein: CASSQEYGRTHNEQFF.

This clone occurred a few times. The DNA for the CDR3 is TGTGCCAGCAGTCGGGGGACTAGCGTAATGTGGCAGTTCTTC. Translated: CASSRGTSVMWQFF. This chain links TRBV4-2 with TRBJ2-1; 10 bases map to TRBD2. J lost 12 bases, V lost 6 bases, and 11 bases had no gene match. Germline CDR1 LGHNA, CDR2 YNFKEQ. This CDR3 is 14 amino acids long.

This chain joins TRBV5-4 and TRBJ2-1, with unresolved D. V was cut by 0 bases and J by 10 bases, with 14 bases left in between. Germline CDR1 and CDR2: SGHNT and YYREEE (reference sequence). CDR3 size: 14 residues. The DNA for the CDR3 is TGTGCCAGCAGCTTGGTAAAGGGCAGCCGCGAGCAGTTCTTC. Translated, it gives CASSLVKGSREQFF.

J is TRBJ1-2 and V is TRBV29-1, with D unresolved. The germline V gene encodes CDR1 SQVTM and CDR2 ANQGSEA. The length of the CDR3 is 14 residues. V was trimmed by 7 bases and J by 7 bases, leaving 22 bases between them. The CDR3 loop is CSASAGPARGGYTF. The DNA for the CDR3 is TGCAGCGCCTCCGCCGGACCGGCCCGGGGTGGCTACACCTTC.

The rearrangement uses TRBV14 and TRBJ2-6, with a weak D call TRBD1 (6 bases). CDR1 and CDR2 (germline): SGHDN, FVKESK. V shed 4 bases and J shed 2 bases, with 15 bases lying between them. The CDR3 loop spans 17 amino acids. CDR3 sequence: CASSPRGGGPGANVLTF. The CDR3 coding sequence is TGTGCCAGCAGCCCCAGGGGTGGGGGCCCTGGGGCCAACGTCCTGACTTTC.

This clone was counted a single time. The genes are TRBV7-9 and TRBJ2-5; D perhaps matches TRBD2 (5 bases). Germline V gene lookup returns CDR1 SEHNR and CDR2 FQNEAQ (reference sequence). V was cut by 0 bases and J by 3 bases, with 8 bases left in between. The CDR3 covers 14 residues. DNA for the CDR3: TGTGCCAGCAGCTTAGCGCGGGCAGAAGAGACCCAGTACTTC. Translation: CASSLARAEETQYF.